Listed here are 7 T cell receptor beta chains from one sample, sequenced in a study of blood T cell repertoires in COVID-19. The data were produced by immunoSEQ multiplex PCR, yet TCRdb's version contains in-frame clones alone and is incomplete. In the table there are 150,000 to 200,000 clones, around 90% of which are singletons. The sample was peripheral blood. The receptors originated from a woman aged 60-70 years who had recovered from COVID-19.

CDR3 in amino acids: CAGTAASTDTQYF. The CDR3, as DNA: TGTGCCGGCACGGCGGCTAGCACAGATACGCAGTATTTT. The J gene is TRBJ2-3, the V gene TRBV18; D uncertain. V was cut by 11 bases and J by 0 bases, with 12 bases left in between. The CDR3 contains 13 residues. The germline gives CDR1 KGHSH, CDR2 LQKENI.

The V call is TRBV23-1, the J call TRBJ1-5, with TRBD1 matching over 12 bases. TRBV23-1 is assigned to the ORF class and has an uncertain function. V trimming: 6 bases; J trimming: 5 bases; junction bases outside the gene matches: 5. This CDR3 comprises 15 residues. CDR3 nucleotide sequence: TGCGCCAGCAGCCCGGGACAGGGGGCCGATCAGCCCCAGCATTTT. Translated: CASSPGQGADQPQHF.

J is TRBJ1-5 and V is TRBV18; D gene uncertain. Germline CDR1 KGHSH, CDR2 LQKENI. The CDR3 sequence is 14 residues long. Trimming removed 5 bases at V and 5 bases at J, with 13 bases between. This chain's CDR3 is CASSSRDGDQPQHF. The CDR3 DNA sequence: TGTGCCAGCTCATCTCGCGACGGGGATCAGCCCCAGCATTTT.

This clone was seen once. The chain joins TRBV10-2 to TRBJ2-5; 7 bases align to TRBD2. The V and J ends lost 4 bases and 8 bases, in that order; junction bases with no gene match: 13. Germline V CDR1 and CDR2: WSHSY, SAAADI. This CDR3 is 15 amino acids long. In DNA form, the CDR3 reads TGCGCCAGCAGTGGTTCGGCTAGCGGCAAGGGAACCCAGTACTTC. This codes for CASSGSASGKGTQYF.

The chain joins TRBV29-1 to TRBJ2-2, with 14 positions matching TRBD2. The CDR3 totals 16 residues. CDR1 and CDR2 from the germline V gene are SQVTM and ANQGSEA. Trimming at V came to 6 bases and at J to 1 base, leaving 4 bases not matched to a gene. The CDR3 nucleotides read TGCAGCGTGTTAGGACTAGCGGGGGGGAACACCGGGGAGCTGTTTTTT. Translated, it gives CSVLGLAGGNTGELFF.

This clone occurred once. The rearrangement joins TRBV18 to TRBJ1-1; D possibly corresponds to TRBD1 (6 bases). CDR1 and CDR2 from the germline V gene are KGHSH and LQKENI. The length of the CDR3 is 13 residues. V shed 9 bases and J shed 2 bases, with 13 bases lying between them. Written as DNA, the CDR3 is TGTGCCAGTGGAACAGGGACCAACACTGAAGCTTTCTTT. Its translation: CASGTGTNTEAFF.

The J gene is TRBJ1-5, the V gene TRBV6-2 or TRBV6-3; TRBD1 matches 7 bases. Trimming at V came to 4 bases and at J to 4 bases, leaving 10 bases not matched to a gene. Per germline, CDR1 MNHEY and CDR2 SVGEGT. This CDR3 has 16 residues. The CDR3 here is CASSSYMGQTNQPQHF. CDR3 in DNA: TGTGCCAGCAGTTCCTACATGGGACAGACGAATCAGCCCCAGCATTTT.